A selection of T cell receptor beta chains follows, all from one sample in a study of post-analysis software for immune sequencing data. A single record per CDR3 protein comes from TCRdb applying MiXCR to the PCR reads. This sample has 600,000 to 750,000 distinct CDR3 sequences, with approximately 60% found just once. Sample: blood. The receptors originated from a girl aged 2-9 years with multiple sclerosis. Both conserved end residues are part of each CDR3. Fields, in order: CDR3 DNA, CDR3 protein, J gene, D gene, clone size, V gene. The D gene is left open where the match is weak. The size field is filled for only some rows; it gives once, few, many or a size class.

CDR3 DNA: TGTGCCAGCAGTTTAGCGTCTAGCGGGGGCCCCTACAATGAGCAGTTCTTC
CDR3 protein: CASSLASSGGPYNEQFF
J gene: TRBJ2-1
D gene: TRBD2
clone size: .
V gene: TRBV12-3/TRBV12-4

CDR3 DNA: TGCAGCGTTGGCGACGGTGCGAACACTGAAGCTTTCTTT
CDR3 protein: CSVGDGANTEAFF
J gene: TRBJ1-1
D gene: .
clone size: .
V gene: TRBV29-1

CDR3 DNA: TGTGCCAGCAGTGAAGAGGTCATGGAGCAGTTCTTC
CDR3 protein: CASSEEVMEQFF
J gene: TRBJ2-1
D gene: .
clone size: .
V gene: TRBV2

CDR3 DNA: TGCAGTGCTTTTCTGGACCTCACAGATACGCAGTATTTT
CDR3 protein: CSAFLDLTDTQYF
J gene: TRBJ2-3
D gene: .
clone size: .
V gene: TRBV20-1

CDR3 DNA: TGTGCCAGCAGCCAAGAGCTGACGGCGGGCACAGATACGCAGTATTTT
CDR3 protein: CASSQELTAGTDTQYF
J gene: TRBJ2-3
D gene: .
clone size: .
V gene: TRBV14

CDR3 DNA: TGCAGCGCCGACGGGGACACGTATGGCTACACCTTC
CDR3 protein: CSADGDTYGYTF
J gene: TRBJ1-2
D gene: .
clone size: few
V gene: TRBV29-1

CDR3 DNA: TGCAGTGCTAGAGATCTTGTCGGGTCGGCTTCAAGGACCAACTATGGCTACACCTTC
CDR3 protein: CSARDLVGSASRTNYGYTF
J gene: TRBJ1-2
D gene: .
clone size: .
V gene: TRBV20-1

CDR3 DNA: TGCAGTGCTAGCCGGAGAATCCTCTACAATGAGCAGTTCTTC
CDR3 protein: CSASRRILYNEQFF
J gene: TRBJ2-1
D gene: .
clone size: many
V gene: TRBV20-1

CDR3 DNA: TGTGCCAGCAGCCCACCTGGGGGGCCGAACACTGAAGCTTTCTTT
CDR3 protein: CASSPPGGPNTEAFF
J gene: TRBJ1-1
D gene: .
clone size: .
V gene: TRBV7-2

CDR3 DNA: TGTGCCAGCAAGGAAGCTGGGGCCAACGTCCTGACTTTC
CDR3 protein: CASKEAGANVLTF
J gene: TRBJ2-6
D gene: .
clone size: .
V gene: TRBV2

CDR3 DNA: TGCAGCGTGGTGGGACTAGCAGCTTCCAATGAGCAGTTCTTC
CDR3 protein: CSVVGLAASNEQFF
J gene: TRBJ2-1
D gene: TRBD2
clone size: .
V gene: TRBV29-1

CDR3 DNA: TGTGCCAGCAGCTTAGCCGGACAGGGGGGAATTCAGTACTTC
CDR3 protein: CASSLAGQGGIQYF
J gene: TRBJ2-4
D gene: TRBD1
clone size: .
V gene: TRBV7-2

CDR3 DNA: TGCAGCGTTGGTAGACAGGGTTTCCAAGAGACCCAGTACTTC
CDR3 protein: CSVGRQGFQETQYF
J gene: TRBJ2-5
D gene: TRBD1
clone size: .
V gene: TRBV29-1

CDR3 DNA: TGTGCCAGCAGGATGACGGGGGGCACTGGAGAGACCCAGTACTTC
CDR3 protein: CASRMTGGTGETQYF
J gene: TRBJ2-5
D gene: .
clone size: .
V gene: TRBV2

CDR3 DNA: TGCGCCAGCAGCCAAGGAGCGGGAGTCTTCGGGGAGCTGTTTTTT
CDR3 protein: CASSQGAGVFGELFF
J gene: TRBJ2-2
D gene: TRBD2
clone size: once
V gene: TRBV4-1

CDR3 DNA: TGTGCCAGCAGCTTTAGAGAGGCTGAAGCTTTCTTT
CDR3 protein: CASSFREAEAFF
J gene: TRBJ1-1
D gene: .
clone size: .
V gene: TRBV7-9

CDR3 DNA: TGTGCCAGCAGCTTTGACAGAGCTCAAGAGACCCAGTACTTC
CDR3 protein: CASSFDRAQETQYF
J gene: TRBJ2-5
D gene: .
clone size: few
V gene: TRBV7-9

CDR3 DNA: TGTGCCAGCAGCCGGGACACCATTAATGTGGAGCAGTACTTC
CDR3 protein: CASSRDTINVEQYF
J gene: TRBJ2-7
D gene: .
clone size: .
V gene: TRBV7-9

CDR3 DNA: TGTGCCAGCACTAAGACTAGCGGGGGGTACAATGAGCAGTTCTTC
CDR3 protein: CASTKTSGGYNEQFF
J gene: TRBJ2-1
D gene: TRBD2
clone size: .
V gene: TRBV6-6

CDR3 DNA: TGTGCCAGCAGCGTCAGGAGGTGGGAAGTGCAGTTCTTC
CDR3 protein: CASSVRRWEVQFF
J gene: TRBJ2-1
D gene: .
clone size: .
V gene: TRBV7-8

CDR3 DNA: TGTGCCAGCAGCACCGGGGATGAGCAGTTCTTC
CDR3 protein: CASSTGDEQFF
J gene: TRBJ2-1
D gene: .
clone size: .
V gene: TRBV9

CDR3 DNA: TGCAGCGTCGGGGACAGGGTAGTCTACGAGCAGTACTTC
CDR3 protein: CSVGDRVVYEQYF
J gene: TRBJ2-7
D gene: TRBD1
clone size: few
V gene: TRBV29-1

CDR3 DNA: TGTGCCAGCAGGGGACAGGGATTACACGAGCAGTACTTC
CDR3 protein: CASRGQGLHEQYF
J gene: TRBJ2-7
D gene: TRBD1
clone size: .
V gene: TRBV12-3/TRBV12-4

CDR3 DNA: TGTGCCAGCAGAACCCCAGGGGGAAGTGGGGAGACCCAGTACTTC
CDR3 protein: CASRTPGGSGETQYF
J gene: TRBJ2-5
D gene: TRBD1
clone size: few
V gene: TRBV6-5

CDR3 DNA: TGTGCCAGCAGCGCTGGACGGAGCGATACGCAGTATTTT
CDR3 protein: CASSAGRSDTQYF
J gene: TRBJ2-3
D gene: .
clone size: .
V gene: TRBV7-9

CDR3 DNA: TGTGCCAGCAGCAAATGGGAACAGACCAGTCCCTTCTACGAGCAGTACTTC
CDR3 protein: CASSKWEQTSPFYEQYF
J gene: TRBJ2-7
D gene: .
clone size: .
V gene: TRBV21-1